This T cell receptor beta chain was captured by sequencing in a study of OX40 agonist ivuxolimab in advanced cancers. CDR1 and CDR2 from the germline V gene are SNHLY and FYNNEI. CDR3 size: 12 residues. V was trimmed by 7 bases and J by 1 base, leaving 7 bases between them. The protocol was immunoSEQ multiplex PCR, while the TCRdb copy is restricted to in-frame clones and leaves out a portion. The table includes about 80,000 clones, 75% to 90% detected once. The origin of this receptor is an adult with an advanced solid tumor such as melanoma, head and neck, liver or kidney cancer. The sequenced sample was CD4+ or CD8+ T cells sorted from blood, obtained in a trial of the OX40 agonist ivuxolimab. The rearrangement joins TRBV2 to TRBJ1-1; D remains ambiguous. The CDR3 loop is CASTVGNTEAFF. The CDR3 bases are TGTGCCAGCACAGTCGGGAACACTGAAGCTTTCTTT.